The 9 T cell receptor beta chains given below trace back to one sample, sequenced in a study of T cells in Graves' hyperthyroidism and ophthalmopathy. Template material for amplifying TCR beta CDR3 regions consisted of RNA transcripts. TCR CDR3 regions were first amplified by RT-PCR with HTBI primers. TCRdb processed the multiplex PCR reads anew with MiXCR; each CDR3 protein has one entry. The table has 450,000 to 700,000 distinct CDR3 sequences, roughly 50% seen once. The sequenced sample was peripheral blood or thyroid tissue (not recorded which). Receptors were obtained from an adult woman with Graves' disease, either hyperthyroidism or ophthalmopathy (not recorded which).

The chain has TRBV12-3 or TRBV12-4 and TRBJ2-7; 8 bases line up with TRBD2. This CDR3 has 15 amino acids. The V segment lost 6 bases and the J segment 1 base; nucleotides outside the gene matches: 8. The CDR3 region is CASSVEAGGSYEQYF. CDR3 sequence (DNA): TGTGCCAGCAGCGTAGAGGCGGGAGGTTCCTACGAGCAGTACTTC.

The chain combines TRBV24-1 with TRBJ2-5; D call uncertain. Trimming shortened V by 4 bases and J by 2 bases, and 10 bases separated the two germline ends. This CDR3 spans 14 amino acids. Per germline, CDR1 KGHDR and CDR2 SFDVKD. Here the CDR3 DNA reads TGTGCCACCAGTGACTCCCCCTTGCAAGAGACCCAGTACTTC. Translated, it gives CATSDSPLQETQYF.

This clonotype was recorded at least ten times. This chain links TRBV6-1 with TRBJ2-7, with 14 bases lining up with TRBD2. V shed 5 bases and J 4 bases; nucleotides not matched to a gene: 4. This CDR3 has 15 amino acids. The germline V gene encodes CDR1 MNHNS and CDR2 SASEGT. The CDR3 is CASSPTSGRGYEQYF. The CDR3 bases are TGTGCCAGCAGTCCGACTAGCGGGAGGGGGTACGAGCAGTACTTC.

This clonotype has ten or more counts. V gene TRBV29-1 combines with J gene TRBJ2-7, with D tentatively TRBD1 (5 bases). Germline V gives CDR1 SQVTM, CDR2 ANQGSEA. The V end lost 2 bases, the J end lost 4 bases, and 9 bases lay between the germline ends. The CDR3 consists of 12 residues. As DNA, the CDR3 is TGCAGCGTTGAAAGGACACCTTACGAGCAGTACTTC. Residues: CSVERTPYEQYF.

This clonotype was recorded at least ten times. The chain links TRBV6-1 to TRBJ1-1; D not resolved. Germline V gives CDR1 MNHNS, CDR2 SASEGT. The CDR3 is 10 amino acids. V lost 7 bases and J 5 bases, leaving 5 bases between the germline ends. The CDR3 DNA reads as TGTGCCAGCATAACAACTGAAGCTTTCTTT. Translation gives CASITTEAFF.

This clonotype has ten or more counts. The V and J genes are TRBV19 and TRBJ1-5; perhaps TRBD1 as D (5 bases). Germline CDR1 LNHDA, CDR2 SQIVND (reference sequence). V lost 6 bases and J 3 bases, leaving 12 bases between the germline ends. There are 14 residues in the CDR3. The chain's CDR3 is CASRLDRFNQPQHF. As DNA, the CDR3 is TGTGCCAGTAGGCTAGACAGATTCAATCAGCCCCAGCATTTT.

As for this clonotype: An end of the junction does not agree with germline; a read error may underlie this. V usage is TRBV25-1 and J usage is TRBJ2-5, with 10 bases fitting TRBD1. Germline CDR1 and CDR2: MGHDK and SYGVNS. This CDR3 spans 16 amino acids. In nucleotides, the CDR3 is TGTGTCAGCAGTGCAAAAGCCGGGACAGGGGAAGAGACCCAGTACTTC. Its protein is CVSSAKAGTGEETQYF.

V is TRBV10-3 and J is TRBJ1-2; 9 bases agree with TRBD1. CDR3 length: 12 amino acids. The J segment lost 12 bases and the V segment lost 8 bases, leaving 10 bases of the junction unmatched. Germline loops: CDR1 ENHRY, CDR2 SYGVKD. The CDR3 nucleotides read TGTGCCATCGGGACAGGGTTATTTGGAAACACCTTC. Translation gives CAIGTGLFGNTF.

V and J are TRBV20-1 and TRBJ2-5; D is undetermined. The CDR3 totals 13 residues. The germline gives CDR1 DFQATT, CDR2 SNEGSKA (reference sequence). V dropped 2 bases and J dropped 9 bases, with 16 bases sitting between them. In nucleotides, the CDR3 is TGCAGTGCTAGATTTGGTGCCGTGGAGCCCCAGTACTTC. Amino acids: CSARFGAVEPQYF.